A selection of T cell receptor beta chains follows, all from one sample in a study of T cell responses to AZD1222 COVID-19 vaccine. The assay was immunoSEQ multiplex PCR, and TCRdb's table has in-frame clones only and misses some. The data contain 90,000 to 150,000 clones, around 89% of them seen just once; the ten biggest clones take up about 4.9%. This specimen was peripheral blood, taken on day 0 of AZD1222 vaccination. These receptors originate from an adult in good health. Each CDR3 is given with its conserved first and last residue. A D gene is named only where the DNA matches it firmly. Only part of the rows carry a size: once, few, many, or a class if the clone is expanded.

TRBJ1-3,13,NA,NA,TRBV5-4,CASSLQSGNTIYF,TGTGCCAGCAGCTTGCAGTCCGGAAACACCATATATTTT
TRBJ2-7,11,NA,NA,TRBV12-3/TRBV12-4,CASSSTYEQYF,TGTGCCAGCAGTTCAACCTACGAGCAGTACTTC
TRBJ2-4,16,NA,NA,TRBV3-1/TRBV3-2,CASSHLIPIRKNIQYF,TGTGCCAGCAGCCACCTCATTCCCATTAGAAAAAACATTCAGTACTTC
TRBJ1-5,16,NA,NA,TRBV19,CASSIRLGQSNQPQHF,TGTGCCAGTAGTATTCGGTTAGGACAGAGCAATCAGCCCCAGCATTTT
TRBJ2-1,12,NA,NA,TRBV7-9,CASSLKGNEQFF,TGTGCCAGCAGCCTAAAAGGCAATGAGCAGTTCTTC
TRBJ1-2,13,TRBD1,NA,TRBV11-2,CASSPGTGYGYTF,TGTGCCAGCAGCCCCGGGACAGGGTATGGCTACACCTTC
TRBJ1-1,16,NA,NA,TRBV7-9,CASTPPGTPGNTEAFF,TGTGCCAGCACGCCACCGGGGACCCCGGGGAACACTGAAGCTTTCTTT
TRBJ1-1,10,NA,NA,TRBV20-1,CSGSNTEAFF,TGCAGTGGATCTAACACTGAAGCTTTCTTT
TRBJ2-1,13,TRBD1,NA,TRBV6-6,CATMDRVYNEQFF,TGTGCCACGATGGACAGGGTCTACAATGAGCAGTTCTTC
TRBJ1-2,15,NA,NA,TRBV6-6,CASSYSGGRNYGYTF,TGTGCCAGCAGTTACTCGGGGGGAAGGAACTATGGCTACACCTTC
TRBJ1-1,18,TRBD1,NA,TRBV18,CASSPLVGTGGLGTEAFF,TGTGCCAGCTCACCACTAGTTGGGACAGGGGGCCTAGGCACTGAAGCTTTCTTT
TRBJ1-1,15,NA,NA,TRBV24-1,CATSDPRSGVTEAFF,TGTGCCACCAGTGATCCCCGGTCGGGGGTTACTGAAGCTTTCTTT
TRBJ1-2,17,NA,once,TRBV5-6,CASSLLVGPELTMAGTF,TGTGCCAGCAGCTTGTTAGTGGGCCCGGAACTCACTATGGCTGGCACCTTC
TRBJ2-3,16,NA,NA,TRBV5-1,CASSAGPPGSTDTQYF,TGCGCCAGCAGCGCGGGGCCTCCTGGGAGCACAGATACGCAGTATTTT
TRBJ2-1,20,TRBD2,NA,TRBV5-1,CASSLVLWTSGRSSYNEQFF,TGCGCCAGCAGCTTGGTGTTATGGACTAGCGGGAGAAGCTCCTACAATGAGCAGTTCTTC
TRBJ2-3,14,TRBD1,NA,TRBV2,CASSPTGNTDTQYF,TGTGCCAGCAGTCCGACAGGGAACACAGATACGCAGTATTTT
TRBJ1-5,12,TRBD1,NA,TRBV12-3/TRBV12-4,CAGGQGKQPQHF,TGTGCCGGCGGACAGGGGAAACAGCCCCAGCATTTT
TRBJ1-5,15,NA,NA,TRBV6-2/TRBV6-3,CASSYGAYFNQPQHF,TGTGCCAGCAGTTACGGGGCCTACTTCAATCAGCCCCAGCATTTT
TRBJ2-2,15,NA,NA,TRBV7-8,CASSLEGVNTRELFF,TGTGCCAGCAGCTTAGAGGGGGTGAACACCCGGGAGCTGTTTTTT
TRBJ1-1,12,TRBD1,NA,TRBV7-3,CASSSGTAEAFF,TGTGCCAGCAGCTCCGGGACAGCCGAAGCTTTCTTT
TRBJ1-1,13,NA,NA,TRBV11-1,CASSFGLGTEAFF,TGTGCCAGCAGCTTTGGGTTGGGCACTGAAGCTTTCTTT
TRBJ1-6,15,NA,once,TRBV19,CASRVMSSYNSPLHF,TGTGCCAGTAGGGTAATGAGCTCCTATAATTCACCCCTCCACTTT